This T cell receptor (beta chain) emerged from a study of identical twins' blood T cells. This clonotype came up many times. The CDR3 covers 13 residues. Trimming removed 4 bases from V and 4 bases from J, with 11 bases in between. The germline gives CDR1 SQVTM, CDR2 ANQGSEA. TCR cDNA libraries came from RNA via a modified published protocol. Each TCR cDNA library carried sample-specific barcodes on both ends. Authors' methods: Each library had roughly 2.2 to 4 million CDR3 reads and about 85,000 to nearly 550,000 clonotypes. TCRdb analysed the 5' RACE reads with MiXCR anew, one entry per CDR3 protein. TCRdb assigned the V and J calls; the authors' analysis was not used. The table shows about 370,000 distinct CDR3 sequences, with 28% occurring only once.

The chain uses TRBV29-1 and TRBJ1-5, with D possibly TRBD1 on 5 matching bases. The sequence was collected from a woman between 18 and 50 years old in good health. The specimen sequenced was PBMCs. CDR3 nucleotide sequence: TGCAGCGTTGGACAGAATTATAATCAGCCCCAGCATTTT. It specifies CSVGQNYNQPQHF.